The rows below give T cell receptor beta chains drawn from one sample of a study of shared clonotypes between healthy human individuals. Profiling relied on immunoSEQ multiplex PCR, and the TCRdb table lists in-frame clones only, not all of them. Here the sample spans about 980,000 clones, approximately 80% being singletons. The sample comprised memory CD4+ T cells sorted from blood. The receptors were gathered from a man between 18 and 35 years old in good health. The CDR3 runs from the conserved cysteine through the conserved F or W. The D gene is left open where the match is weak. Clone size is given for some rows only: seen once, a few or many times, or a class if the clone is expanded.

clone_size d_call j_call v_call cdr3_aa cdr3_nt
many - TRBJ1-1 TRBV9 CASSPHGAVNTEAFF TGTGCCAGCAGCCCCCACGGGGCGGTGAACACTGAAGCTTTCTTT
few - TRBJ1-1 TRBV5-1 CASSRDGTEAFF TGCGCCAGCAGCCGGGACGGGACTGAAGCTTTCTTT
- - TRBJ2-3 TRBV2 CASSEMVTDTQYF TGTGCCAGCAGTGAAATGGTCACCGATACGCAGTATTTT
few - TRBJ1-6 TRBV2 CASSLKGSPDNSPLHF TGTGCCAGCAGTCTGAAGGGGTCGCCTGATAATTCACCCCTCCACTTT
few - TRBJ2-5 TRBV20-1 CSARYQETQYF TGCAGTGCAAGGTACCAAGAGACCCAGTACTTC
- - TRBJ1-3 TRBV29-1 CSVSLGKSAGGNTIYF TGCAGCGTTAGTCTAGGGAAGAGTGCTGGTGGAAACACCATATATTTT
- - TRBJ2-3 TRBV28 CASSLGVQPTDTQYF TGTGCCAGCAGTTTAGGTGTCCAGCCCACAGATACGCAGTATTTT
once - TRBJ2-1 TRBV11-3 CASSQGDARNEQFF TGTGCCAGCAGCCAGGGAGATGCTCGAAATGAGCAGTTCTTC
- - TRBJ1-4 TRBV7-9 CASSRRGAEEKLFF TGTGCCAGCAGCCGCCGGGGCGCAGAGGAAAAACTGTTTTTT
- - TRBJ1-4 TRBV10-3 CAISKTNEKLFF TGTGCCATCAGTAAAACTAATGAAAAACTGTTTTTT
few - TRBJ1-2 TRBV27 CASSFRDPPVYGYTF TGTGCCAGCAGTTTCCGGGACCCTCCGGTCTATGGCTACACCTTC
once - TRBJ1-4 TRBV18 CASSPVGGLNEKLFF TGTGCCAGCTCACCAGTGGGGGGCCTAAATGAAAAACTGTTTTTT
once - TRBJ2-3 TRBV13 CASRRGRFTDTQYF TGTGCCAGCAGGCGGGGGCGCTTCACAGATACGCAGTATTTT
- - TRBJ2-2 TRBV2 CASSPSMDTGELFF TGTGCCAGCAGTCCCTCTATGGACACCGGGGAGCTGTTTTTT
- TRBD2 TRBJ2-1 TRBV7-9 CASRPKKREESNEQFF TGTGCCAGCAGACCTAAGAAGCGGGAGGAATCAAATGAGCAGTTCTTC
- - TRBJ2-2 TRBV28 CASRDSLNTGELFF TGTGCCAGCAGGGACTCGTTGAACACCGGGGAGCTGTTTTTT
- TRBD2 TRBJ2-7 TRBV10-2 CASSDPGGNYEQYF TGCGCCAGCAGTGATCCGGGGGGGAACTACGAGCAGTACTTC
- - TRBJ1-2 TRBV9 CASSERAGNGYTF TGTGCCAGCAGCGAGAGGGCAGGGAATGGCTACACCTTC
few - TRBJ2-7 TRBV25-1 CASSETERQYF TGTGCCAGCAGTGAAACAGAAAGGCAGTACTTC
- TRBD1 TRBJ2-7 TRBV28 CASIDRDSYEQYF TGTGCCAGCATCGACAGGGACTCCTACGAGCAGTACTTC
- - TRBJ1-4 TRBV9 CASSPPSGRANEKLFF TGTGCCAGCAGCCCACCATCGGGGAGAGCTAATGAAAAACTGTTTTTT
- - TRBJ2-6 TRBV5-1 CASSLEGPGANVLTF TGCGCCAGCAGCTTGGAGGGTCCCGGGGCCAACGTCCTGACTTTC
- TRBD1 TRBJ2-3 TRBV5-8 CASSLGMTGLSTDTQYF TGTGCCAGCAGCTTGGGGATGACAGGGCTTAGCACAGATACGCAGTATTTT
- TRBD2 TRBJ2-3 TRBV27 CASSLRGLAGGPILTDTQYF TGTGCCAGCAGTTTAAGAGGGCTAGCGGGAGGGCCAATACTCACAGATACGCAGTATTTT
- TRBD1 TRBJ1-2 TRBV2 CASSEQGARGYTF TGTGCCAGCAGTGAACAGGGGGCACGGGGCTACACCTTC
- - TRBJ1-5 TRBV28 CASNPLGNSNQPQHF TGTGCCAGCAATCCCCTGGGGAATTCTAATCAGCCCCAGCATTTT
- TRBD2 TRBJ2-2 TRBV5-1 CASSSQGTSGEELFF TGCGCCAGCAGCTCACAGGGGACTAGCGGGGAGGAGCTGTTTTTT
- TRBD1 TRBJ1-2 TRBV6-1 CASTRDRAYGYTF TGTGCCAGCACCCGGGACAGGGCTTATGGCTACACCTTC
- TRBD1 TRBJ1-3 TRBV7-8 CASSLATGVAGNTIYF TGTGCCAGCAGCTTAGCTACAGGGGTAGCCGGAAACACCATATATTTT
- TRBD1 TRBJ1-3 TRBV7-9 CASMQGAGNTIYF TGTGCCAGCATGCAGGGGGCTGGAAACACCATATATTTT
many - TRBJ2-1 TRBV5-6 CASSLTTMGYNEQFF TGTGCCAGCAGCTTGACTACAATGGGCTACAATGAGCAGTTCTTC
- - TRBJ2-7 TRBV6-5 CASSYSYSYEQYF TGTGCCAGCAGTTACTCATATAGCTACGAGCAGTACTTC
- - TRBJ1-4 TRBV11-3 CASILRGEPTCSVCGKLFF TGTGCCAGCATCTTGAGGGGTGAACCGACATGCTCGGTTTGCGGAAAACTGTTTTTT
- TRBD2 TRBJ2-3 TRBV7-2 CASSLGLAGDTQYF TGTGCCAGCAGCTTGGGACTAGCGGGGGATACGCAGTATTTT
- - TRBJ2-6 TRBV30 CASTNGGRNAGANVLTF TGTGCCTCAACAAATGGGGGGCGAAATGCTGGGGCCAACGTCCTGACTTTC
- TRBD1 TRBJ1-1 TRBV10-2 CASPRGRTEAFF TGCGCCAGCCCGAGGGGGCGTACTGAAGCTTTCTTT
- - TRBJ1-5 TRBV9 CASSFRWDSNQPQHF TGTGCCAGCAGCTTTCGGTGGGATAGCAATCAGCCCCAGCATTTT
- - TRBJ1-2 TRBV30 CAWSLTPLTTNYGYTF TGTGCCTGGAGCCTGACCCCTTTAACCACTAACTATGGCTACACCTTC
once - TRBJ2-4 TRBV9 CASSDVKNIQYF TGTGCCAGCAGCGACGTCAAAAACATTCAGTACTTC
- - TRBJ1-2 TRBV5-4 CASSFGQSPGGYTF TGTGCCAGCAGCTTCGGACAGAGCCCTGGGGGCTACACCTTC
few - TRBJ2-1 TRBV10-3 CAISDGLTNEQFF TGTGCCATCAGTGATGGCCTGACCAATGAGCAGTTCTTC
once TRBD2 TRBJ2-3 TRBV19 CASNHLSGREGTDTQYF TGTGCCAGTAACCACCTTAGCGGGAGGGAGGGAACAGATACGCAGTATTTT
few TRBD1 TRBJ1-3 TRBV5-1 CASSFEQGALGNTIYF TGCGCCAGCAGCTTCGAACAGGGGGCTTTAGGAAACACCATATATTTT
- - TRBJ2-7 TRBV27 CASSFWGGQDEQYF TGTGCCAGCAGTTTTTGGGGGGGCCAAGACGAGCAGTACTTC
few TRBD2 TRBJ2-5 TRBV5-1 CASSLGGLAGQETQYF TGCGCCAGCAGCTTGGGGGGACTAGCGGGGCAAGAGACCCAGTACTTC
- - TRBJ2-3 TRBV19 CASSIQGPDTQYF TGTGCCAGTAGTATCCAGGGCCCAGATACGCAGTATTTT
- - TRBJ2-1 TRBV7-9 CASSSTIGAVGNEQFF TGTGCCAGCAGCTCCACAATTGGGGCGGTCGGTAATGAGCAGTTCTTC
- - TRBJ2-1 TRBV27 CASSRRGRDEQFF TGTGCCAGCAGTAGGAGGGGGCGCGATGAGCAGTTCTTC
- - TRBJ2-1 TRBV7-2 CASSIGGSYNEQFF TGTGCCAGCAGCATAGGGGGGTCCTACAATGAGCAGTTCTTC
- - TRBJ2-1 TRBV7-9 CASSFLSGSSLRPDEQFF TGTGCCAGCAGCTTTTTGTCGGGTTCTTCCCTCCGACCGGATGAGCAGTTCTTC